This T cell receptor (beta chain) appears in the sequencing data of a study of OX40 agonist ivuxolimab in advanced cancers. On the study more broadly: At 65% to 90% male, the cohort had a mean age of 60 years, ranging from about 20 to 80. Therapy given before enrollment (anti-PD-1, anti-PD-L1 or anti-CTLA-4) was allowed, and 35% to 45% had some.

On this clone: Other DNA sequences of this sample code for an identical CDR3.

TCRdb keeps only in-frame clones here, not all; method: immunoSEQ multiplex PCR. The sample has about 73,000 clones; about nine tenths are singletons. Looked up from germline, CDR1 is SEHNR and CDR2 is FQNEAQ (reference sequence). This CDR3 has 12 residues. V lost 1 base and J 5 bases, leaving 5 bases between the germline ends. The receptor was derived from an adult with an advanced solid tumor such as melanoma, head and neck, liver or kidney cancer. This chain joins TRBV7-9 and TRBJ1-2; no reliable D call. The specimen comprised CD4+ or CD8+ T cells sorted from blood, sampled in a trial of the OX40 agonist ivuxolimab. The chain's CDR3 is CASSLEGYGYTF. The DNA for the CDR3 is TGTGCCAGCAGCTTAGAAGGATATGGCTACACCTTC.